A single sample is the source of the 30 T cell receptor beta chains below, sequenced in a study of CD8 T cells in Susac syndrome. Random hexamers were used to reverse transcribe an amount of 0.5 to 1 ug RNA. MiXCR, applied by TCRdb to the immunoSEQ multiplex PCR reads, yields one record per CDR3 protein. The sample gives around 130,000 distinct CDR3 sequences, over 95% of which show up once; approximately 0.15% is in the top ten. The material sequenced was CD4+ T cells from PBMCs. Every receptor here comes from a human donor with Susac syndrome.

This sequence joins TRBV7-2 and TRBJ2-1; 7 bases line up with TRBD1. Germline CDR1 and CDR2: SGHTA and FQGNSA. Losses at the gene ends were 5 bases for V and 6 bases for J; bases not matched to a gene: 16. This CDR3 has 17 amino acids. CDR3 coding DNA: TGTGCCAGCAGCCTACCCCTTACAGGGGTATCTTTCAATGAGCAGTTCTTC. This encodes CASSLPLTGVSFNEQFF.

This clonotype has only one observation. V and J are TRBV20-1 and TRBJ2-7; 9 positions agree with TRBD1. CDR1 DFQATT and CDR2 SNEGSKA come from the germline V gene (reference sequence). With V trimmed by 2 bases and J by 5 bases, 7 bases remained unmatched. The length of the CDR3 is 14 residues. The CDR3 here is CSARFGQGSNEQYF. As DNA, the CDR3 is TGCAGTGCTAGATTTGGACAGGGGTCAAACGAGCAGTACTTC.

The chain carries TRBV20-1 and TRBJ2-3; no firm D call. V lost 1 base to trimming and J lost 4 bases, with 12 bases between them. CDR3 length: 14 amino acids. The germline CDR1 and CDR2 sequences are DFQATT and SNEGSKA (reference sequence). CDR3 amino acids: CSARALPTPDTQYF. The CDR3 bases are TGCAGTGCTAGAGCCCTACCCACCCCAGATACGCAGTATTTT.

The chain links TRBV9 to TRBJ1-2; D may be TRBD1 (5 bases). Germline V CDR1 and CDR2: SGDLS, YYNGEE. The germline V and J ends were trimmed by 0 bases and 7 bases, with 16 bases remaining between them. This CDR3 contains 15 residues. CDR3 region: CASSVAFGQVSGYTF. DNA for the CDR3: TGTGCCAGCAGCGTAGCTTTTGGACAAGTATCTGGCTACACCTTC.

V gene TRBV12-3 or TRBV12-4 combines with J gene TRBJ2-7, with 8 bases aligning to TRBD1. The ends lost 5 bases at V and 7 bases at J; junction bases unmatched: 7. The CDR3 spans 13 residues. DNA of the CDR3: TGTGCCAGCAGTCAAACAGGGGGTAATGAGCAGTACTTC. Protein sequence: CASSQTGGNEQYF.

The V gene is TRBV7-3, the J gene TRBJ2-1, with a tentative D call TRBD1 (7 bases). From germline, CDR1 is SGHTA and CDR2 FQGTGA. V lost 0 bases and J lost 0, with 12 bases in between. This CDR3 spans 17 amino acids. This chain's CDR3 is CASSLTGGQSSYNEQFF. The CDR3 DNA follows: TGTGCCAGCAGCTTAACGGGGGGACAGAGCTCCTACAATGAGCAGTTCTTC. Looking up the rest from reference TRBV7-3 and TRBJ2-1 gives the full variable domain: GAGVSQTPSNKVTEKGKYVELRCDPISGHTALYWYRQSLGQGPEFLIYFQGTGAADDSGLPNDRFFAVRPEGSVSTLKIQRTERGDSAVYLCASSLTGGQSSYNEQFFGPGTRLTVL.

CDR3 sequence: CAWSGRYNEQFF. The CDR3 DNA follows: TGTGCCTGGAGTGGACGTTACAATGAGCAGTTCTTC. V usage is TRBV30 and J usage is TRBJ2-1; no definite D call. Per germline, CDR1 GTSNPN and CDR2 SVGIG (reference sequence). V was clipped by 1 base and J by 4 bases, with 5 bases between them. The CDR3 is 12 amino acids.

The rearrangement joins TRBV29-1 to TRBJ2-3; a possible D gene is TRBD1 (6 bases). Germline V lookup: CDR1 SQVTM, CDR2 ANQGSEA. The CDR3 loop spans 12 amino acids. Trimming stripped 2 bases from V and 3 bases from J, with 6 bases between. In DNA form, the CDR3 reads TGCAGCGTTGAACAGGGGACAGATACGCAGTATTTT. Translation: CSVEQGTDTQYF.

The chain is built from TRBV7-2 and TRBJ2-7; D is uncertain. V lost 1 base to trimming and J lost 4 bases, with 14 bases between them. This CDR3 contains 15 residues. Germline-derived CDR1 and CDR2 are SGHTA and FQGNSA. The chain's CDR3 is CASSLDPGLLYEQYF. CDR3 in DNA: TGTGCCAGCAGCTTAGATCCGGGCCTACTATACGAGCAGTACTTC. Full variable domain (missing parts from reference TRBV7-2 and TRBJ2-7): GAGVSQSPSNKVTEKGKDVELRCDPISGHTALYWYRQSLGQGLEFLIYFQGNSAPDKSGLPSDRFSAERTGGSVSTLTIQRTQQEDSAVYLCASSLDPGLLYEQYFGPGTRLTVT.

The V call is TRBV29-1, the J call TRBJ2-2; D not certain. Per the germline V gene, CDR1 is SQVTM and CDR2 is ANQGSEA. Between the trimmed V and J ends, which lost 1 base and 1 base, there was a span of 4 bases. This CDR3 contains 13 residues. The CDR3 sequence is CSVEGQNTGELFF. The CDR3 DNA sequence: TGCAGCGTTGAAGGCCAGAACACCGGGGAGCTGTTTTTT.

V and J are TRBV12-3 or TRBV12-4 and TRBJ1-1; possible D gene TRBD1, 5 bases. Trimming shortened V by 6 bases and J by 3 bases, and 17 bases separated the two germline ends. This CDR3 has 15 residues. DNA for the CDR3: TGTGCCAGCAGCCCGTCGGGGACTTTGGACACTGAAGCTTTCTTT. Amino acids: CASSPSGTLDTEAFF.

J is TRBJ2-3 and V is TRBV11-2; D is possibly TRBD1 or TRBD2 (6 bases each). Germline values: CDR1 SGHAT, CDR2 FQNNGV. The length of the CDR3 is 14 residues. Trimming took off 1 base at V and 6 bases at J, with 11 bases between the two ends. CDR3: CASSLGGASDTQYF. The CDR3 region has the DNA TGTGCCAGCAGCTTAGGGGGGGCCTCGGATACGCAGTATTTT.

The chain joins TRBV30 to TRBJ2-7; TRBD2 matches 12 bases. The CDR3 is 15 residues long. V shed 0 bases, J shed 5 bases, and the junction held 5 bases outside the gene matches. Per germline, CDR1 GTSNPN and CDR2 SVGIG (reference sequence). CDR3 sequence (DNA): TGTGCCTGGAGTGTACTGACTAGCGGGAGACACGAGCAGTACTTC. Amino acid sequence: CAWSVLTSGRHEQYF.

The chain combines TRBV18 with TRBJ2-7; D might be TRBD1 or TRBD2, each matching 5 bases. The V and J ends lost 6 bases and 6 bases respectively, with 15 bases between them. This CDR3 is built from 13 residues. Germline loops: CDR1 KGHSH, CDR2 LQKENI. CDR3 amino acids: CASSYKGSGEQYF. The CDR3 DNA reads TGTGCCAGCTCGTACAAGGGGAGCGGCGAGCAGTACTTC.

This clonotype showed up just once. The genes are TRBV5-6 and TRBJ2-1, with unresolved D. The length of the CDR3 is 15 residues. Germline V gives CDR1 SGHDT, CDR2 YYEEEE. V gave up 4 bases and J gave up 0 bases, with 11 bases separating them. CDR3 sequence: CASSPILSSYNEQFF. CDR3 in DNA: TGTGCCAGCAGCCCAATCCTGAGCTCCTACAATGAGCAGTTCTTC.

The gene calls are TRBV7-2 and TRBJ2-3; no definite D call. Looked up from germline, CDR1 is SGHTA and CDR2 is FQGNSA. Between the trimmed V and J ends, which lost 7 bases and 6 bases, there was a span of 11 bases. This CDR3 is 12 amino acids long. The CDR3 loop is CASNSLADTQYF. The CDR3 region has the DNA TGTGCCAGCAACTCTCTGGCCGATACGCAGTATTTT.

The chain has TRBV18 and TRBJ1-4; the D gene is possibly TRBD1 (5 bases). V gave up 2 bases and J gave up 0 bases, with 10 bases separating them. The V gene's germline CDR1 is KGHSH and CDR2 LQKENI. The CDR3 has 16 amino acids. This CDR3 reads CASSPLTAATNEKLFF. Here the CDR3 DNA reads TGTGCCAGCTCACCATTGACAGCTGCAACTAATGAAAAACTGTTTTTT.

CDR3 protein: CSAMGHPTEAFF. CDR3 coding DNA: TGCAGTGCAATGGGACACCCCACTGAAGCTTTCTTT. This rearrangement joins TRBV20-1 to TRBJ1-1; D may be TRBD1 (6 bases). Germline CDR1 is DFQATT and CDR2 is SNEGSKA (reference sequence). The CDR3 has 12 residues. V gave up 6 bases and J gave up 4 bases, with 12 bases separating them.

V usage is TRBV4-2 and J usage is TRBJ2-5, with TRBD2 identical over 9 bases. Germline trimming cut 1 base from V and 5 bases from J; bases unmatched to any gene: 5. CDR1 LGHNA and CDR2 YNFKEQ come from the germline V gene. This CDR3 comprises 15 residues. The CDR3 is CASSQGPGLAETQYF. CDR3 nucleotide sequence: TGTGCCAGCAGCCAAGGCCCGGGACTAGCCGAGACCCAGTACTTC.

This chain uses TRBV14 with TRBJ2-5, with 10 bases that match TRBD2. Trimming cost V 4 bases and J 2 bases; bases outside gene matches: 7. The CDR3 runs 16 residues. Germline V lookup: CDR1 SGHDN, CDR2 FVKESK. The CDR3 DNA reads TGTGCCAGCAGCCTGGGAACTAGCGGGACGCAAGAGACCCAGTACTTC. It is translated as CASSLGTSGTQETQYF.

The chain is built from TRBV12-3 or TRBV12-4 and TRBJ1-1; D perhaps matches TRBD1 (6 bases). Trimming pared 6 bases from V and 1 base from J, leaving 12 bases between. The CDR3 totals 14 residues. Here the CDR3 DNA reads TGTGCCAGCAGCCACGGACAGACGAACACTGAAGCTTTCTTT. Residues: CASSHGQTNTEAFF.

As DNA, the CDR3 is TGTGCCAGCTCACCCAGCGATACGCAGTATTTT. Translating it yields CASSPSDTQYF. The genes are TRBV18 and TRBJ2-3; D is undetermined. The CDR3 loop spans 11 amino acids. Trimming took 3 bases from V and 6 from J, leaving 4 bases between them. Germline V gene sequence: CDR1 KGHSH, CDR2 LQKENI.

This chain connects TRBV9 to TRBJ2-5, with 8 bases that match TRBD2. Trimming at V came to 4 bases and at J to 5 bases, leaving 10 bases not matched to a gene. The CDR3 runs 15 residues. From germline, CDR1 is SGDLS and CDR2 YYNGEE. CDR3 sequence: CASSPRSGSGETQYF. CDR3 DNA sequence: TGTGCCAGCAGCCCCCGAAGCGGGAGCGGGGAGACCCAGTACTTC.

CDR3: CASSRGGSHQPQHF. The DNA of the CDR3 is TGTGCCAGCAGCCGGGGAGGGTCCCATCAGCCCCAGCATTTT. The chain joins TRBV7-9 to TRBJ1-5; D is unclear. V lost 5 bases, J lost 5 bases, and 13 bases lay in between. Germline V gene lookup returns CDR1 SEHNR and CDR2 FQNEAQ (reference sequence). This CDR3 comprises 14 residues.

V usage is TRBV7-3 and J usage is TRBJ2-3, with TRBD2 matching 11 bases. The CDR3 sequence is 16 residues long. CDR1 and CDR2 (germline): SGHTA, FQGTGA. Trimming cost V 5 bases and J 3 bases; bases outside gene matches: 7. The CDR3 DNA sequence: TGTGCCAGCAGCCAGACTAGCGGGACACAAACAGATACGCAGTATTTT. Translating gives CASSQTSGTQTDTQYF.

This clonotype was picked up one time. The gene calls are TRBV11-2 and TRBJ1-1, with unresolved D. Between the trimmed V and J ends, which lost 0 bases and 3 bases, there was a span of 5 bases. The germline V gene has CDR1 SGHAT and CDR2 FQNNGV. This CDR3 has 13 residues. CDR3 residues: CASSLERDTEAFF. CDR3 in DNA: TGTGCCAGCAGCTTAGAGCGAGACACTGAAGCTTTCTTT.

With regard to this clonotype: Relative to the germline gene, one junction end is altered; a read error may explain this. V gene TRBV9 combines with J gene TRBJ2-5, with D possibly TRBD2 on 6 matching bases. The CDR3 is 15 amino acids. Germline V gene lookup returns CDR1 SGDLS and CDR2 YYNGEE. This chain's CDR3 is CASSVGLANQGTQYF. CDR3 DNA sequence: TGTGCCAGCAGCGTAGGCCTAGCGAACCAAGGGACCCAGTACTTC.

V is TRBV7-2 and J is TRBJ1-1; 10 positions match TRBD1. Per the germline V gene, CDR1 is SGHTA and CDR2 is FQGNSA. The CDR3 covers 15 residues. The V segment lost 5 bases and the J segment 3 bases; nucleotides outside the gene matches: 6. DNA of the CDR3: TGTGCCAGCAGCATCGGGACAGGGGATCACACTGAAGCTTTCTTT. Amino acid sequence: CASSIGTGDHTEAFF.

The gene calls are TRBV29-1 and TRBJ1-2; D not resolved. Germline CDR1 SQVTM, CDR2 ANQGSEA. V gave up 0 bases and J gave up 4 bases, with 6 bases separating them. The CDR3 contains 12 residues. CDR3 protein: CSVEDRVYGYTF. CDR3 coding DNA: TGCAGCGTTGAAGATCGAGTCTATGGCTACACCTTC. Combining the CDR3 with reference TRBV29-1 and TRBJ1-2 gives the whole variable domain SAVISQKPSRDICQRGTSLTIQCQVDSQVTMMFWYRQQPGQSLTLIATANQGSEATYESGFVIDKFPISRPNLTFSTLTVSNMSPEDSSIYLCSVEDRVYGYTFGSGTRLTVV.

The CDR3 DNA reads as TGTGCCAGCAGCCGATGGACAGGTTTCGATGAGCAGTTCTTC. Amino acid sequence: CASSRWTGFDEQFF. The chain has TRBV7-2 and TRBJ2-1; 7 nucleotides align to TRBD1. Germline V lookup: CDR1 SGHTA, CDR2 FQGNSA. The CDR3 is 14 residues long. Germline trimming cut 5 bases from V and 8 bases from J; bases unmatched to any gene: 9.